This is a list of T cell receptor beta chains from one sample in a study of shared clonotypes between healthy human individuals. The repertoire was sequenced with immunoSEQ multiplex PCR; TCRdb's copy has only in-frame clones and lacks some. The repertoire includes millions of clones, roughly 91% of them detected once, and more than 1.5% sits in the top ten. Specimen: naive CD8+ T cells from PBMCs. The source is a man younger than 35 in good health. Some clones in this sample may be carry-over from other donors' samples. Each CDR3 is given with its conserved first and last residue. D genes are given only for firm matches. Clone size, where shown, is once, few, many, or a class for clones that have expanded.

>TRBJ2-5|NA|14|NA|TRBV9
CASSVGGRGETQYF
TGTGCCAGCAGCGTAGGAGGTAGGGGAGAGACCCAGTACTTC
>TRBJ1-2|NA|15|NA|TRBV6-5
CASSYSSIPGSGYTF
TGTGCCAGCAGTTACTCGAGCATTCCAGGGTCTGGCTACACCTTC
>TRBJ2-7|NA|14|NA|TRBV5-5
CASSQGSRTYEQYF
TGTGCCAGCAGCCAGGGTAGCAGGACCTACGAGCAGTACTTC
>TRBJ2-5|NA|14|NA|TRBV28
CASSFPGARETQYF
TGTGCCAGCAGTTTTCCGGGGGCCAGGGAGACCCAGTACTTC
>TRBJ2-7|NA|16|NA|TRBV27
CASSFSKGSHSYEQYF
TGTGCCAGCAGTTTTTCTAAGGGGTCCCACTCCTACGAGCAGTACTTC
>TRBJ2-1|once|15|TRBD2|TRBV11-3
CASSPRTSGYNEQFF
TGTGCCAGCAGCCCTCGGACTAGCGGTTACAATGAGCAGTTCTTC
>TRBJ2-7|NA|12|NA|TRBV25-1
CASTSTLYEQYF
TGTGCCAGCACAAGCACCCTCTACGAGCAGTACTTC
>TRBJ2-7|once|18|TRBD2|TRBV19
CASSTGTSGRDKTYEQYF
TGTGCCAGTAGCACTGGCACTAGCGGGAGAGACAAAACCTACGAGCAGTACTTC
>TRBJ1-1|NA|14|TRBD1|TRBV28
CASSVNRGSSEAFF
TGTGCCAGCAGTGTAAACAGGGGTAGCTCTGAAGCTTTCTTT
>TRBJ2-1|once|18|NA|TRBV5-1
CASSANHMGRGAYNEQFF
TGCGCCAGCAGCGCTAATCACATGGGCAGGGGTGCCTACAATGAGCAGTTCTTC
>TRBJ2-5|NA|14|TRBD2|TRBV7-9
CASTPRTSGETQYF
TGTGCCAGCACCCCTCGGACTAGCGGGGAGACCCAGTACTTC
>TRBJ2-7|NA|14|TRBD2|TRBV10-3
CAISDLAEIYEQYF
TGTGCCATCAGTGATCTAGCGGAGATCTACGAGCAGTACTTC
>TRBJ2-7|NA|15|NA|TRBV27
CASSLIFGKAYEQYF
TGTGCCAGCAGTTTAATTTTCGGGAAGGCCTACGAGCAGTACTTC
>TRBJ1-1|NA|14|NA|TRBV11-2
CASSPPGGAPEAFF
TGTGCCAGCAGCCCCCCGGGGGGCGCCCCTGAAGCTTTCTTT
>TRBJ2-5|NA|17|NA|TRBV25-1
CASSEFGSPSDQETQYF
TGTGCCAGCAGTGAATTCGGCAGCCCTAGCGACCAAGAGACCCAGTACTTC
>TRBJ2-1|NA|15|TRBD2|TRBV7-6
CASSQLAGTNNEQFF
TGTGCCAGCAGCCAGCTCGCCGGGACTAACAATGAGCAGTTCTTC
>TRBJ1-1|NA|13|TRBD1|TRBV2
CASRGGTDTEAFF
TGTGCCAGCAGAGGCGGGACAGACACTGAAGCTTTCTTT
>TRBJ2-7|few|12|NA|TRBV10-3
CAISPVSYEQYF
TGTGCCATCAGCCCCGTTTCCTACGAGCAGTACTTC
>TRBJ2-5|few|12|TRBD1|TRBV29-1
CSVWGTEETQYF
TGCAGCGTGTGGGGGACAGAAGAGACCCAGTACTTC
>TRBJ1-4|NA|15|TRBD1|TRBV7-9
CASSSRDRGREKLFF
TGTGCCAGCAGCTCGCGGGACAGGGGGCGTGAAAAACTGTTTTTT
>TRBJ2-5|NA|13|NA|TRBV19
CASRGSIQETQYF
TGTGCCAGTAGGGGGTCTATCCAAGAGACCCAGTACTTC
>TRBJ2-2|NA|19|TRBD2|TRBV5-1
CASSLSTGTSVANTGELFF
TGCGCCAGCAGCCTATCAACCGGGACTAGCGTAGCGAACACCGGGGAGCTGTTTTTT
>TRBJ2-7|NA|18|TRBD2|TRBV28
CASSFWASGTGIPYEQYF
TGTGCCAGCAGTTTTTGGGCTAGCGGGACTGGGATCCCCTACGAGCAGTACTTC
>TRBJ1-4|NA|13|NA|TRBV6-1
CATRGSSDEKLFF
TGTGCCACTAGGGGCAGCTCAGATGAAAAACTGTTTTTT
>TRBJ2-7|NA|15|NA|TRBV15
CATSPLGQGSYEQYF
TGTGCCACCAGCCCCCTAGGGCAAGGGAGCTACGAGCAGTACTTC
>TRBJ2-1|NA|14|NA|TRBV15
CATSRVSGADEQFF
TGTGCCACCAGCAGAGTTTCGGGGGCGGATGAGCAGTTCTTC